The entry that follows covers one T cell receptor (beta chain) sequence. The antigen remains unidentified. Donors showed nominal health when sampled, although they likely had unrecorded immune exposures. This entry is derived from a study of cytomegalovirus exposure and HLA in healthy donors. Study findings and constraints: The productive fraction for most TCR beta V segments was about 90% or about 30% in an earlier analysis.

PCR primers comprised 60 Vbeta and 13 Jbeta primers. The table came from immunoSEQ multiplex PCR; TCRdb's copy has only in-frame clones and leaves some out. The sample lists about 180,000 clones, under 85% seen once, with roughly 2.5% in the top ten. Germline V gives CDR1 SGHDT, CDR2 YYEEEE. This CDR3 spans 12 amino acids. The V call is TRBV5-6, the J call TRBJ2-5; no definite D call. The tail of the sequence fits TRBJ2-7 better, so the J call may be wrong. Sequencing input: PBMCs. This TCR was recovered from a human donor in good health. CDR3 DNA sequence: TGTGCCAGCAGCCCCTTCGGGTACGAGCAGTACTTC. Translation: CASSPFGYEQYF.